This is a list of T cell receptor beta chains from one sample in a study of blood T cell repertoires in COVID-19. Produced via immunoSEQ multiplex PCR; TCRdb's table is partial and in-frame only. The top ten hold about a fifth of the sample, which has 150,000 to 200,000 clones, about 90% seen once. The sequencing sample was made of peripheral blood. These receptors all come from a man in his 60s with active or convalescent COVID-19. The CDR3 runs from the conserved cysteine through the conserved F or W. Fields, in order: J gene, V gene, CDR3 protein.

J: TRBJ2-1; V: TRBV14; CDR3: CASSRFPGQGDNEQFF
J: TRBJ2-3; V: TRBV3-1/TRBV3-2; CDR3: CASSQATDTQYF
J: TRBJ1-5; V: TRBV10-3; CDR3: CAISESTGQPQHF
J: TRBJ2-7; V: TRBV27; CDR3: CASRGAEQYF
J: TRBJ1-2; V: TRBV6-1; CDR3: CASSEVETKNGYTF
J: TRBJ2-3; V: TRBV3-1/TRBV3-2; CDR3: CASSQDSRGPRIF
J: TRBJ2-7; V: TRBV5-6; CDR3: CASSLKYGDYEQYF
J: TRBJ2-3; V: TRBV7-9; CDR3: CASSWPRGGQADTQYF
J: TRBJ1-1; V: TRBV19; CDR3: CASSSLRTGGSAEAFF
J: TRBJ2-1; V: TRBV19; CDR3: CASSIDGQGYNEQFF
J: TRBJ1-4; V: TRBV7-9; CDR3: CASSIRTGGSHEKLFF
J: TRBJ1-2; V: TRBV3-1/TRBV3-2; CDR3: CASSPRDNSYYGYTF
J: TRBJ2-1; V: TRBV5-1; CDR3: CASSLAGEYNEQFF
J: TRBJ2-3; V: TRBV10-1; CDR3: CASSEDRGPDTQYF